This is a list of T cell receptor beta chains from one sample in a study of cytomegalovirus exposure and HLA in healthy donors. Assay: immunoSEQ multiplex PCR; the TCRdb copy retains only in-frame clones and omits some. The sample lists some 110,000 clones, over 70% seen once, with approximately 10% in the top ten. The specimen was PBMCs. The source of these receptors is a woman aged 50 to 60 in good health and CMV-seropositive. CDR3s include the opening cysteine and the closing phenylalanine or tryptophan. A D gene is named only where the DNA matches it firmly. Expanded clones are given a class, and other clones once, few, many or no size at all.

.	TRBJ1-3	TRBV30	few	TGTGCCTGGAGTTCCGTGGGGCCCGGAAACACCATATATTTT	CAWSSVGPGNTIYF
.	TRBJ1-2	TRBV4-3	.	TGCGCCAGCAGCCAAGGGGCGGGGCCTCTTAACTATGGCTACACCTTC	CASSQGAGPLNYGYTF
TRBD1	TRBJ1-2	TRBV12-5	few	TGTGCTAGTGGTTCGGGACAGGGGGCGGGCAACTATGGCTACACCTTC	CASGSGQGAGNYGYTF
TRBD1	TRBJ2-7	TRBV27	.	TGTGCCAGCAGTTTTGGGACAGGGGGCTCCAGGCCCACCTCCTACGAGCAGTACTTC	CASSFGTGGSRPTSYEQYF
.	TRBJ2-7	TRBV27	.	TGTGCCAGCAGGCCCTTCCTGGAGGGTTACGAGCAGTACTTC	CASRPFLEGYEQYF
TRBD1	TRBJ1-1	TRBV9	.	TGTGCCAGCAGCTCCCCGGGACAGGGTGACACTGAAGCTTTCTTT	CASSSPGQGDTEAFF
TRBD1	TRBJ1-2	TRBV6-5	.	TGTGCCAGCACTTCCGGGACAGTCGATGGCTACACCTTC	CASTSGTVDGYTF
.	TRBJ1-5	TRBV29-1	.	TGCAGCGTTGGAGGAGGTAGCAATCAGCCCCAGCATTTT	CSVGGGSNQPQHF
.	TRBJ1-1	TRBV10-2	.	TGCGCCAGCAGTGATTCGGGGGGCTACGGCACTGAAGCTTTCTTT	CASSDSGGYGTEAFF
.	TRBJ2-7	TRBV11-2	.	TGTGCCAGCAGCTTAGCGCTCGCGGGGAGCTCCTACGAGCAGTACTTC	CASSLALAGSSYEQYF
.	TRBJ2-7	TRBV5-1	few	TGCGCCAGCAGCTTGGTGGGCAGATACGAGCAGTACTTC	CASSLVGRYEQYF
.	TRBJ1-1	TRBV27	.	TGTGCCAGCAGTACACTCTCCGGGACATTGAACACTGAAGCTTTCTTT	CASSTLSGTLNTEAFF
.	TRBJ2-5	TRBV30	.	TGTGCCTGGAGTGTAGAGGGGGGGCACCAAGAGACCCAGTACTTC	CAWSVEGGHQETQYF
.	TRBJ1-3	TRBV2	.	TGTGCCAGCAGTCCCACTAGAGACACCATATATTTT	CASSPTRDTIYF
.	TRBJ1-5	TRBV10-3	.	TGTGCCATCAGTACAGGAGTCAATCGGCCCCAGCATTTT	CAISTGVNRPQHF
.	TRBJ2-1	TRBV5-1	few	TGCGCCAGCAGGCAGGGGAATAACGATGAGCAGTTCTTC	CASRQGNNDEQFF
.	TRBJ1-1	TRBV9	.	TGTGCCAGCAGCTTGGGGGGGGCCATGGACACTGAAGCTTTCTTT	CASSLGGAMDTEAFF
.	TRBJ2-7	TRBV19	few	TGTGCCAGTAGTATAGTTCAGGGAGAGCAGTACTTC	CASSIVQGEQYF
TRBD1	TRBJ1-2	TRBV4-3	.	TGCGCCAGCAGCCAAGATCTTAAACAGGGGATCTATGGCTACACCTTC	CASSQDLKQGIYGYTF
.	TRBJ1-5	TRBV28	.	TGTGCCAGCCTCAGGGGAAATCAGCCCCAGCATTTT	CASLRGNQPQHF
.	TRBJ1-4	TRBV28	few	TGTGCCAGCAGAGAACAGGGAGGGACAACTAATGAAAAACTGTTTTTT	CASREQGGTTNEKLFF
TRBD1	TRBJ1-1	TRBV5-1	.	TGCGCCAGCAGCCAATTCGACAGGGGCACTGAAGCTTTCTTT	CASSQFDRGTEAFF
TRBD1	TRBJ2-2	TRBV14	few	TGTGCCAGCAGCCGACTCGACAGGGGGCGACCCGGGGAGCTGTTTTTT	CASSRLDRGRPGELFF
TRBD1	TRBJ1-5	TRBV29-1	.	TGCAGCGTTCAAACAGGGGTAGGGCAGCCCCAGCATTTT	CSVQTGVGQPQHF
.	TRBJ2-7	TRBV30	.	TGTGCCTGGAGTCATGGGACTGGGACTGTGGAGCAGTACTTC	CAWSHGTGTVEQYF
TRBD2	TRBJ2-7	TRBV27	.	TGTGCCAGCAGCTTGCGGGGGTCCTACGAGCAGTACTTC	CASSLRGSYEQYF
.	TRBJ1-2	TRBV28	once	TGTGCCAGCAGTGTACAGGGCCGGGGCTATGGCTACACCTTC	CASSVQGRGYGYTF
.	TRBJ2-7	TRBV28	.	TGTGCCAGCAGTTTAGAGAGGGAATCCTACGAGCAGTACTTC	CASSLERESYEQYF
.	TRBJ2-2	TRBV7-2	.	TGTGCCAGCAGCTTAGCCGAGGGCAGCACCGGGGAGCTGTTTTTT	CASSLAEGSTGELFF
.	TRBJ2-6	TRBV23-1	.	TGCGCCAGCATTCGGCCGGGGGGGGCCAACGTCCTGACTTTC	CASIRPGGANVLTF
TRBD1	TRBJ1-1	TRBV6-6	.	TGTGCCAGCAGCTTTGGGTTGGGGACAGGGAATGAAGCTTTCTTT	CASSFGLGTGNEAFF
.	TRBJ1-1	TRBV27	.	TGTGCCAGCAGTTTCTCACAGGCGAACACTGAAGCTTTCTTT	CASSFSQANTEAFF
.	TRBJ2-1	TRBV10-3	.	TGTGCCATCAGTGATAGAGCACTAGTCAATGAGCAGTTCTTC	CAISDRALVNEQFF